This entry concerns a single TCR beta chain. The data were obtained in a study of blood T cell repertoires in COVID-19. Per the authors' pipeline: Amplification with reference gene primers provided the estimates of nucleated cell counts. Data came from immunoSEQ multiplex PCR; TCRdb stores just in-frame clones and leaves some out. Clone size and the V and J calls come from that table; the DNA yielded D and trimming. The data hold 200,000 to 250,000 clones, with more than 65% observed a single time. This clonotype was sampled from an elderly woman with acute or convalescent COVID-19. Specimen: peripheral blood.

CDR3 loop: CASSLAWQLNTEAFF. Written as DNA, the CDR3 is TGCGCCAGCAGCTTGGCCTGGCAGTTGAACACTGAAGCTTTCTTT. The chain recombines TRBV5-1 with TRBJ1-1, with D uncertain. Trimming removed 0 bases at V and 0 bases at J, with 9 bases between. This CDR3 has 15 amino acids. Germline V gives CDR1 SGHRS, CDR2 YFSETQ.